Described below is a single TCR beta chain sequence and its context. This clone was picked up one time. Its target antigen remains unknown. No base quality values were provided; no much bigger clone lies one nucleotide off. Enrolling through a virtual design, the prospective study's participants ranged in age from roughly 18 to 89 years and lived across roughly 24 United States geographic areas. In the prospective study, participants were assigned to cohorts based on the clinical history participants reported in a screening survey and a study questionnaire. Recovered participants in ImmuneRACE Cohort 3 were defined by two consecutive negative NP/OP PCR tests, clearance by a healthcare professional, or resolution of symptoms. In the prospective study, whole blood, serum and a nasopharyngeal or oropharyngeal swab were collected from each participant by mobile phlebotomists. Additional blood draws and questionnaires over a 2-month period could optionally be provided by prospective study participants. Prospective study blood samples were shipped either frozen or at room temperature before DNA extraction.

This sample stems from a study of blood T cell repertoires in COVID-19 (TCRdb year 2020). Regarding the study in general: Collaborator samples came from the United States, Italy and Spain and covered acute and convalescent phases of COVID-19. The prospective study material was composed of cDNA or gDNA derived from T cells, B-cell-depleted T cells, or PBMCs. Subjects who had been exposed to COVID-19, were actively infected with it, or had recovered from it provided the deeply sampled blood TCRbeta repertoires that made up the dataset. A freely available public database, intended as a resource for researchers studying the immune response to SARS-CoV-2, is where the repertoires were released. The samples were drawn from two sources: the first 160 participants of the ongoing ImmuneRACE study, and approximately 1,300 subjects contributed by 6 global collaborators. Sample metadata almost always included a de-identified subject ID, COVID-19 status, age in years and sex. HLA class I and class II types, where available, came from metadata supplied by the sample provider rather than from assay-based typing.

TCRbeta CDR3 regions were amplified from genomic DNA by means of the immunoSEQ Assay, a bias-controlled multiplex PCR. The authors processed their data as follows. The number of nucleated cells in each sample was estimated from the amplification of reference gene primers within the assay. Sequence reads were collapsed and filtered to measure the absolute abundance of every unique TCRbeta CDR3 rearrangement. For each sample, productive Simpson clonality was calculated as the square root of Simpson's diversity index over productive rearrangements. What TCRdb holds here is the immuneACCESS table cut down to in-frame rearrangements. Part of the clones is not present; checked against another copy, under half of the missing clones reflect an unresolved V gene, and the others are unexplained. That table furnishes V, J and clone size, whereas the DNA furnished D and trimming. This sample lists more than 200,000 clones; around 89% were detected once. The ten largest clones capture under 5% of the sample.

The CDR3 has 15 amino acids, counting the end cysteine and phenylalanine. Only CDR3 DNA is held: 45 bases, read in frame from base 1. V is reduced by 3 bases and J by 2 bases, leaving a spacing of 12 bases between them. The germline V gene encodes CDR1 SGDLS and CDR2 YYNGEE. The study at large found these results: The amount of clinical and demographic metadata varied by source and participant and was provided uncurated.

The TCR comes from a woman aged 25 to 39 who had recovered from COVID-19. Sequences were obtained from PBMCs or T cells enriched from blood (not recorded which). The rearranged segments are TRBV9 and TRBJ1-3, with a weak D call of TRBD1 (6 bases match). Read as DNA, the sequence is TGTGCCAGCAGCGCTATACAGGGTGCTGGAAACACCATATATTTT. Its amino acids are CASSAIQGAGNTIYF.